This TCR beta chain comes out of a study of monozygotic twins with inflammatory bowel disease. Findings of the study overall: People with IBD had fewer clonotypes in common with others than healthy twins did, especially with disease activity.

About this clonotype itself: Its antigen remains unidentified.

TCRdb derives one entry per CDR3 protein from the 5' RACE reads, leaving out DNA. The sample has about 420,000 distinct CDR3 sequences, and its top ten clones hold 2% to 3%. This receptor was taken from a human donor with ulcerative colitis or Crohn's disease, or a healthy co-twin of an affected twin (not recorded which). Sequenced material: blood.

The CDR3 is CASSLMGGGYNEQFF. V and J are TRBV5-4 and TRBJ2-1. In germline, CDR1 is SGHNT, CDR2 YYREEE (reference sequence). The CDR3 spans 15 residues.